A selection of T cell receptor beta chains follows, all from one sample in a study of control samples from healthy donors and cancer patients. Profiled with immunoSEQ multiplex PCR; TCRdb holds only in-frame clones, not every one. This repertoire shows some 23,000 clones, 75% to 90% found once; its top ten account for around 38%. The sequencing input was PBMCs. All receptors come from a man aged 55-75 years with head and neck cancer. Both conserved end residues are part of each CDR3. A D gene is named only where the DNA matches it firmly. The size field is filled for only some rows; it gives once, few, many or a size class.

d_call	v_call	clone_size	j_call	cdr3_aa	cdr3_nt
.	TRBV19	.	TRBJ2-3	CASSITGSTDTQYF	TGTGCCAGTAGTATAACGGGGTCCACAGATACGCAGTATTTT
TRBD2	TRBV6-6	.	TRBJ2-3	CASSPPRAGVNTDTQYF	TGTGCCAGCAGTCCTCCCCGGGCGGGAGTGAACACAGATACGCAGTATTTT
.	TRBV7-7	few	TRBJ2-3	CASSSGTVPDTQYF	TGTGCTAGCAGCTCTGGGACTGTTCCAGATACGCAGTATTTT
.	TRBV18	.	TRBJ1-3	CASSPGVSGNTIYF	TGTGCCAGCTCACCCGGCGTCTCTGGAAACACCATATATTTT
TRBD2	TRBV2	.	TRBJ2-5	CASSDEGLGWRETQYF	TGTGCCAGCAGTGATGAGGGACTAGGGTGGCGGGAGACCCAGTACTTC
.	TRBV9	.	TRBJ1-6	CASSVGDRNFSPLHF	TGTGCCAGCAGCGTAGGAGACAGAAATTTTTCACCCCTCCACTTT
TRBD1	TRBV5-6	.	TRBJ2-1	CASSLDTGTGGDEQFF	TGTGCCAGCAGCTTGGATACCGGGACAGGGGGCGATGAGCAGTTCTTC
.	TRBV7-6	.	TRBJ2-6	CASSLNSGANVLTF	TGTGCCAGCAGCTTAAATTCTGGGGCCAACGTCCTGACTTTC
.	TRBV19	.	TRBJ2-7	CASRNGGGSSYEQYF	TGTGCCAGTAGAAATGGGGGAGGAAGCTCCTACGAGCAGTACTTC
.	TRBV7-9	.	TRBJ2-7	CASSPRRGGGVVDEQYF	TGTGCCAGCAGCCCCCGACGGGGCGGGGGCGTGGTCGACGAGCAGTACTTC
.	TRBV15	.	TRBJ2-3	CATSRDEGWGTDTQYF	TGTGCCACCAGCAGAGACGAGGGTTGGGGGACAGATACGCAGTATTTT
.	TRBV9	.	TRBJ1-3	CASSVVGSTAGNTIYF	TGTGCCAGCAGCGTAGTCGGCTCGACGGCTGGAAACACCATATATTTT
TRBD2	TRBV7-8	.	TRBJ2-2	CASSLRALAGGPPGELFF	TGTGCCAGCAGCTTGAGGGCCCTAGCGGGAGGGCCTCCCGGGGAGCTGTTTTTT
TRBD1	TRBV2	once	TRBJ1-2	CASSYGTEDGYTF	TGTGCCAGCAGTTACGGGACAGAAGATGGCTACACCTTC
.	TRBV11-2	.	TRBJ2-3	CASSPRWSTDTQYF	TGTGCCAGCAGCCCGCGATGGAGCACAGATACGCAGTATTTT
.	TRBV5-4	.	TRBJ1-5	CASSLGRDQPQHF	TGTGCCAGCAGCTTGGGAAGGGATCAGCCCCAGCATTTT
TRBD2	TRBV7-9	few	TRBJ2-1	CAGAGVNNEQFF	TGTGCCGGTGCGGGAGTTAACAATGAGCAGTTCTTC
TRBD2	TRBV6-6	.	TRBJ2-1	CASSYGAGVLFPEQFF	TGTGCCAGCAGTTACGGGGCGGGAGTATTGTTCCCCGAGCAGTTCTTC
.	TRBV6-5	.	TRBJ1-3	CASRSGSLSGNTIYF	TGTGCCAGCCGCTCGGGCAGCCTCTCTGGAAACACCATATATTTT
.	TRBV5-4	.	TRBJ2-1	CASSRGSGSPNWNEQFF	TGTGCCAGCAGCCGGGGCTCGGGTTCCCCCAATTGGAATGAGCAGTTCTTC
TRBD1	TRBV5-1	.	TRBJ2-1	CASSWGQNNEQFF	TGCGCCAGCAGCTGGGGACAGAACAATGAGCAGTTCTTC
.	TRBV12-3/TRBV12-4	once	TRBJ1-4	CASSFGRGEKLFF	TGTGCCAGCAGTTTTGGCAGGGGAGAAAAACTGTTTTTT
.	TRBV5-6	.	TRBJ2-3	CASSLTDTQYF	TGTGCCAGCAGCTTGACAGATACGCAGTATTTT
TRBD1	TRBV29-1	.	TRBJ1-2	CSAQGQANYGYTF	TGCAGCGCCCAGGGACAGGCTAACTATGGCTACACCTTC
.	TRBV19	.	TRBJ2-2	CASADPRVGELFF	TGTGCCAGTGCGGACCCCCGGGTCGGGGAGCTGTTTTTT
.	TRBV7-3	.	TRBJ2-2	CASSLVGGTGELFF	TGTGCCAGCAGCTTAGTGGGTGGCACCGGGGAGCTGTTTTTT
.	TRBV30	.	TRBJ1-3	CARSGVPRNTIYF	TGTGCCCGCTCCGGGGTACCAAGAAACACCATATATTTT
TRBD1	TRBV20-1	.	TRBJ1-5	CSASMGQGDNQPQHF	TGCAGTGCTAGTATGGGACAGGGGGACAATCAGCCCCAGCATTTT
.	TRBV30	.	TRBJ1-6	CAWSGSFGDSPLHF	TGTGCCTGGAGTGGGAGTTTTGGTGATTCACCCCTCCACTTT
.	TRBV6-5	.	TRBJ1-1	CASSYGAGTTEAFF	TGTGCCAGCAGTTACGGGGCAGGGACCACTGAAGCTTTCTTT
TRBD1	TRBV9	.	TRBJ1-6	CASSFSPGTGDSPLHF	TGTGCCAGCAGCTTCTCCCCCGGGACAGGGGATTCACCCCTCCACTTT
.	TRBV7-9	.	TRBJ1-5	CASSYDPDQPQHF	TGTGCCAGCAGCTATGACCCGGATCAGCCCCAGCATTTT